Sequencing of this TCR beta chain was carried out in a study of human T cells and chemical hapten exposure. Across the study: Sensitizing treatment utilized 2% DPC over an approximately 2 cm by approximately 2 cm portion of upper inner arm skin. Study-wide points: TCRs whose frequency exceeded 1 in 1000 remained the same following DPC sensitization.

Documented time point: patch test 1, 2 weeks after DPC sensitization. Treatment indicated: therapeutic diphenylcyclopropenone sensitization with weekly scalp DPC. This clonotype came up many times. Its antigen is unidentified. Per the germline V gene, CDR1 is MNHNY and CDR2 is SVGAGI (reference sequence). The CDR3 spans 14 residues. Trimming took 4 bases from V and 5 from J, leaving 14 bases between them. As the library was built, unique molecular identifiers were attached to individual cDNA molecules. Authors' analysis steps: A typical sample had 75,000 to 100,000 TCRs, with roughly 20,000 to 700,000 overall. Using its own MiXCR run on the RACE reads, TCRdb lists one record per CDR3 protein. TCRdb assigned the V and J calls; the authors' analysis was not used. This table has approximately 340,000 distinct CDR3 sequences, about 7% appearing once.

V gene TRBV6-6 combines with J gene TRBJ1-1, with a weak D call TRBD1 (6 bases). The source was whole blood, collected in connection with sensitization to the hapten diphenylcyclopropenone (DPC). The source is a woman between 18 and 29 years old with alopecia areata. Some clones in this sample may be carry-over from other donors' samples. CDR3 amino acids: CASSWGALGTEAFF. The DNA for the CDR3 is TGTGCCAGCAGTTGGGGGGCCCTGGGGACTGAAGCTTTCTTT.